This T cell receptor beta chain is drawn from a study of blood T cell repertoires in COVID-19. Study-level background: COVID-19 samples collected from the United States, Italy and Spain covered acute and convalescent phases. The cDNA or gDNA used as material had been derived from T cells, B-cell-depleted T cells, or PBMCs.

This study enrolled people aged 18 to 89 from approximately 25 US geographic areas. Authors' data handling: Nucleated cell counts were estimated from reference gene primer amplification. Method: immunoSEQ multiplex PCR; TCRdb's copy keeps in-frame clones and lacks some. The DNA was the basis for D and trimming; V, J and clone size are from that table. Among a few hundred thousand clones listed, around 90% were seen once. This CDR3 contains 15 residues. After removal of 5 bases from V and 6 bases from J, the junction contained 8 bases not matched to a gene. Germline CDR1 MNHEY, CDR2 SVGAGI. The chain couples TRBV6-5 to TRBJ1-4, with 8 bases lining up with TRBD1. The material sequenced was PBMCs or T cells enriched from blood (not recorded which). The source is a woman under 30 with acute COVID-19. For the CDR3, the DNA is TGTGCCAGCAGTCTTCGGACAGGGTGGGATGAAAAACTGTTTTTT. Its protein product is CASSLRTGWDEKLFF.